This passage covers 22 T cell receptor beta chains from one sample sequenced in a study of cytomegalovirus exposure and HLA in healthy donors. PCR involved 60 Vbeta and 13 Jbeta primers. The repertoire was sequenced with immunoSEQ multiplex PCR; TCRdb's copy has only in-frame clones and lacks some. The data hold under 200,000 clones, with roughly four fifths observed a single time. Sequencing was done on a sample of PBMCs. Source of these receptors: a girl aged 2 to 9 in good health and CMV-seropositive.

V usage is TRBV28 and J usage is TRBJ1-5; no firm D call. Germline V CDR1 and CDR2: MDHEN, SYDVKM. This CDR3 spans 12 amino acids. Trimming stripped 1 base from V and 9 bases from J, with 7 bases between. CDR3 residues: CASSLSRGPQHF. CDR3 nucleotide sequence: TGTGCCAGCAGTTTATCCCGGGGGCCCCAGCATTTT.

As concerns this clone: Other DNA sequences in the sample encode the same CDR3. This sequence joins TRBV9 and TRBJ2-4, with D possibly TRBD1 on 6 matching bases. CDR1 is SGDLS and CDR2 is YYNGEE in the germline V gene. Trimming stripped 3 bases from V and 8 bases from J, with 15 bases between. The CDR3 is 14 residues long. The CDR3 bases are TGTGCCAGCAGCGCCAACAGGGTCGATGACATTCAGTACTTC. It translates to CASSANRVDDIQYF. The variable domain in full, completed from reference TRBV9 and TRBJ2-4, reads DSGVTQTPKHLITATGQRVTLRCSPRSGDLSVYWYQQSLDQGLQFLIQYYNGEERAKGNILERFSAQQFPDLHSELNLSSLELGDSALYFCASSANRVDDIQYFGAGTRLSVL.

The genes are TRBV19 and TRBJ1-2; D not certain. This CDR3 is 13 amino acids long. Trimming left V 2 bases short and J 6 bases short, with 10 bases between. Germline CDR1 reads LNHDA; CDR2 reads SQIVND (reference sequence). This CDR3 reads CASSISPGDGYTF. The CDR3 coding sequence is TGTGCCAGTAGTATATCCCCCGGGGATGGCTACACCTTC.

The rearrangement links TRBV2 to TRBJ2-5; weak D call: TRBD2 (5 bases). Trimming left V 5 bases short and J 1 base short, with 8 bases between. Germline assignment: CDR1 SNHLY and CDR2 FYNNEI. CDR3 length: 13 amino acids. The CDR3 region is CASSRGAQETQYF. In DNA, the CDR3 is TGTGCCAGCAGTCGGGGTGCCCAAGAGACCCAGTACTTC.

The rearrangement joins TRBV7-6 to TRBJ2-7; a weak D match, TRBD2 (6 bases). Germline V gives CDR1 SGHVS, CDR2 FNYEAQ. V lost 0 bases to trimming and J lost 5 bases, with 11 bases between them. The CDR3 is 14 amino acids. CDR3 nucleotides: TGTGCCAGCAGCTTAGCGCAGGAGGGGAACGAGCAGTACTTC. Translation: CASSLAQEGNEQYF.

About this clone: Different DNA sequences within this sample yield the same CDR3. The chain recombines TRBV19 with TRBJ2-1; D may be TRBD2 (6 bases). V lost 3 bases to trimming and J lost 4 bases, with 7 bases between them. There are 13 residues in the CDR3. The germline V gene encodes CDR1 LNHDA and CDR2 SQIVND (reference sequence). CDR3 residues: CASSMGLYNEQFF. CDR3 nucleotides: TGTGCCAGTAGTATGGGACTTTACAATGAGCAGTTCTTC.

This clone was detected only once. This chain uses TRBV10-3 with TRBJ2-7; D might be TRBD1 (6 bases). Trimming stripped 6 bases from V and 4 bases from J, with 19 bases between. Germline lookup yields CDR1 ENHRY and CDR2 SYGVKD. The CDR3 is 15 amino acids. The CDR3 sequence: CAIRGGTVGSYEQYF. CDR3 DNA: TGTGCCATCAGAGGGGGTACAGTCGGATCGTACGAGCAGTACTTC.

This clone was picked up a small number of times. The chain combines TRBV19 with TRBJ1-5; D not certain. Germline CDR1 is LNHDA and CDR2 is SQIVND (reference sequence). The CDR3 contains 15 residues. V dropped 2 bases and J dropped 0 bases, with 8 bases sitting between them. The CDR3 DNA reads as TGTGCCAGTAGTATATACGCCTATAGCAATCAGCCCCAGCATTTT. Translated: CASSIYAYSNQPQHF.

The V call is TRBV25-1, the J call TRBJ2-7; TRBD2 agrees at 8 bases. Looked up from germline, CDR1 is MGHDK and CDR2 is SYGVNS. Germline trimming cut 6 bases from V and 2 bases from J; bases unmatched to any gene: 9. This CDR3 spans 15 amino acids. CDR3 protein: CASSPGGGVTYEQYF. In DNA, the CDR3 is TGTGCCAGCAGCCCCGGGGGGGGTGTTACCTACGAGCAGTACTTC.

The chain employs TRBV28 and TRBJ2-7; TRBD1 matches at 9 bases. Germline V lookup: CDR1 MDHEN, CDR2 SYDVKM. This CDR3 is built from 15 residues. Trimming at V came to 7 bases and at J to 1 base, leaving 8 bases not matched to a gene. The CDR3 DNA reads as TGTGCCAGCATCCCCCGGGGGACAGGGTCCTACGAGCAGTACTTC. Protein: CASIPRGTGSYEQYF.

The chain employs TRBV30 and TRBJ2-3; TRBD1 might be the D (6 bases). Germline V lookup: CDR1 GTSNPN, CDR2 SVGIG (reference sequence). The germline V and J ends were trimmed by 0 bases and 6 bases, with 19 bases remaining between them. The length of the CDR3 is 16 residues. The CDR3 protein is CAWSVHTGHGWDTQYF. CDR3 coding DNA: TGTGCCTGGAGTGTACATACGGGACATGGCTGGGATACGCAGTATTTT.

The V gene is TRBV18, the J gene TRBJ2-7, with 12 bases that match TRBD1. The length of the CDR3 is 14 residues. The V gene's germline CDR1 is KGHSH and CDR2 LQKENI. V gave up 4 bases and J gave up 6 bases; unmatched junction bases: 4. The CDR3 spells CASSRDRGPVEQYF. The DNA of the CDR3 is TGTGCCAGCTCACGGGACAGGGGGCCGGTCGAGCAGTACTTC.

The genes are TRBV7-9 and TRBJ1-5; no firm D call. V lost 5 bases and J 5 bases, leaving 10 bases between the germline ends. The CDR3 sequence is 13 residues long. Germline loops: CDR1 SEHNR, CDR2 FQNEAQ (reference sequence). The chain's CDR3 is CASSPGPHQPQHF. CDR3 coding DNA: TGTGCCAGCAGCCCGGGTCCCCATCAGCCCCAGCATTTT.

The chain is built from TRBV30 and TRBJ1-3; 7 positions agree with TRBD1. With 4 bases clipped from V and 6 bases from J, the junction kept 9 bases outside the gene matches. The CDR3 is 14 residues long. CDR1 and CDR2 (germline): GTSNPN, SVGIG (reference sequence). CDR3 sequence reads: CAWNRGQGPNTIYF. The CDR3 DNA is TGTGCCTGGAATAGGGGGCAGGGCCCAAACACCATATATTTT.

The chain links TRBV18 to TRBJ1-1; TRBD1 agrees at 8 bases. The junction had 3 bases not matched to a gene; V was cut back by 2 bases and J by 1 base. Per the germline V gene, CDR1 is KGHSH and CDR2 is LQKENI. CDR3 length: 15 amino acids. DNA for the CDR3: TGTGCCAGCTCACCATTCGGACAGGGGAACACTGAAGCTTTCTTT. Residues: CASSPFGQGNTEAFF.

This chain uses TRBV5-1 with TRBJ2-7, with 8 bases aligning to TRBD1. This CDR3 comprises 13 residues. The J segment lost 6 bases and the V segment lost 5 bases, leaving 7 bases of the junction unmatched. Germline CDR1 reads SGHRS; CDR2 reads YFSETQ. The CDR3 spells CASRTPTGVEQYF. The DNA of the CDR3 is TGCGCCAGCAGAACCCCGACAGGGGTCGAGCAGTACTTC.

The genes are TRBV18 and TRBJ1-1; 11 nucleotides align to TRBD1. V was pared by 5 bases and J by 8 bases, with 7 bases of the junction left unmatched. Germline CDR1 and CDR2: KGHSH and LQKENI. CDR3 size: 14 residues. The CDR3 sequence is CASSWGQGDREAFF. The CDR3 nucleotides read TGTGCCAGCTCATGGGGACAGGGGGATCGGGAAGCTTTCTTT.

The chain uses TRBV6-6 and TRBJ2-3; TRBD2 agrees at 7 bases. Trimming cost V 1 base and J 3 bases; bases outside gene matches: 4. The length of the CDR3 is 15 residues. CDR1 is MNHNY, CDR2 SVGAGI, per germline (reference sequence). CDR3 bases: TGTGCCAGCAGTTACTGGGAGCGGGAAACAGATACGCAGTATTTT. Amino acids: CASSYWERETDTQYF.

The chain links TRBV4-2 to TRBJ2-7; weak D call: TRBD1 (6 bases). Looked up from germline, CDR1 is LGHNA and CDR2 is YNFKEQ. The CDR3 extends over 15 amino acids. Trimming took 5 bases from V and 0 from J, leaving 14 bases between them. This CDR3 is CASSSRTDSSYEQYF. CDR3 nucleotides: TGTGCCAGCAGCTCTCGGACAGACAGCTCCTACGAGCAGTACTTC.

This clone was found a few times. The rearrangement uses TRBV14 and TRBJ2-1; D possibly corresponds to TRBD2 (5 bases). Trimming took 1 base from V and 7 from J, leaving 8 bases between them. This CDR3 is built from 13 residues. Per the germline V gene, CDR1 is SGHDN and CDR2 is FVKESK. CDR3 sequence (DNA): TGTGCCAGCAGCCAAGGTCCGGGGAATGAGCAGTTCTTC. Encoded protein: CASSQGPGNEQFF.

This clone was detected once. The CDR3 loop reads CASSHPGQPNTEAFF. CDR3 bases: TGTGCCAGCAGCCACCCTGGACAGCCGAACACTGAAGCTTTCTTT. The chain has TRBV4-2 and TRBJ1-1, with D possibly being TRBD1 (6 bases). Trimming took off 3 bases at V and 1 base at J, with 12 bases between the two ends. Germline loops: CDR1 LGHNA, CDR2 YNFKEQ. The CDR3 loop spans 15 amino acids.

The chain carries TRBV7-6 and TRBJ1-4, with 7 bases lining up with TRBD1. This CDR3 contains 17 residues. V lost 1 base, J lost 2 bases, and 7 bases stayed unmatched. The germline gives CDR1 SGHVS, CDR2 FNYEAQ. CDR3 sequence: CASSLVLGGATNEKLFF. The CDR3 DNA reads TGTGCCAGCAGCTTAGTGCTAGGGGGCGCGACTAATGAAAAACTGTTTTTT.